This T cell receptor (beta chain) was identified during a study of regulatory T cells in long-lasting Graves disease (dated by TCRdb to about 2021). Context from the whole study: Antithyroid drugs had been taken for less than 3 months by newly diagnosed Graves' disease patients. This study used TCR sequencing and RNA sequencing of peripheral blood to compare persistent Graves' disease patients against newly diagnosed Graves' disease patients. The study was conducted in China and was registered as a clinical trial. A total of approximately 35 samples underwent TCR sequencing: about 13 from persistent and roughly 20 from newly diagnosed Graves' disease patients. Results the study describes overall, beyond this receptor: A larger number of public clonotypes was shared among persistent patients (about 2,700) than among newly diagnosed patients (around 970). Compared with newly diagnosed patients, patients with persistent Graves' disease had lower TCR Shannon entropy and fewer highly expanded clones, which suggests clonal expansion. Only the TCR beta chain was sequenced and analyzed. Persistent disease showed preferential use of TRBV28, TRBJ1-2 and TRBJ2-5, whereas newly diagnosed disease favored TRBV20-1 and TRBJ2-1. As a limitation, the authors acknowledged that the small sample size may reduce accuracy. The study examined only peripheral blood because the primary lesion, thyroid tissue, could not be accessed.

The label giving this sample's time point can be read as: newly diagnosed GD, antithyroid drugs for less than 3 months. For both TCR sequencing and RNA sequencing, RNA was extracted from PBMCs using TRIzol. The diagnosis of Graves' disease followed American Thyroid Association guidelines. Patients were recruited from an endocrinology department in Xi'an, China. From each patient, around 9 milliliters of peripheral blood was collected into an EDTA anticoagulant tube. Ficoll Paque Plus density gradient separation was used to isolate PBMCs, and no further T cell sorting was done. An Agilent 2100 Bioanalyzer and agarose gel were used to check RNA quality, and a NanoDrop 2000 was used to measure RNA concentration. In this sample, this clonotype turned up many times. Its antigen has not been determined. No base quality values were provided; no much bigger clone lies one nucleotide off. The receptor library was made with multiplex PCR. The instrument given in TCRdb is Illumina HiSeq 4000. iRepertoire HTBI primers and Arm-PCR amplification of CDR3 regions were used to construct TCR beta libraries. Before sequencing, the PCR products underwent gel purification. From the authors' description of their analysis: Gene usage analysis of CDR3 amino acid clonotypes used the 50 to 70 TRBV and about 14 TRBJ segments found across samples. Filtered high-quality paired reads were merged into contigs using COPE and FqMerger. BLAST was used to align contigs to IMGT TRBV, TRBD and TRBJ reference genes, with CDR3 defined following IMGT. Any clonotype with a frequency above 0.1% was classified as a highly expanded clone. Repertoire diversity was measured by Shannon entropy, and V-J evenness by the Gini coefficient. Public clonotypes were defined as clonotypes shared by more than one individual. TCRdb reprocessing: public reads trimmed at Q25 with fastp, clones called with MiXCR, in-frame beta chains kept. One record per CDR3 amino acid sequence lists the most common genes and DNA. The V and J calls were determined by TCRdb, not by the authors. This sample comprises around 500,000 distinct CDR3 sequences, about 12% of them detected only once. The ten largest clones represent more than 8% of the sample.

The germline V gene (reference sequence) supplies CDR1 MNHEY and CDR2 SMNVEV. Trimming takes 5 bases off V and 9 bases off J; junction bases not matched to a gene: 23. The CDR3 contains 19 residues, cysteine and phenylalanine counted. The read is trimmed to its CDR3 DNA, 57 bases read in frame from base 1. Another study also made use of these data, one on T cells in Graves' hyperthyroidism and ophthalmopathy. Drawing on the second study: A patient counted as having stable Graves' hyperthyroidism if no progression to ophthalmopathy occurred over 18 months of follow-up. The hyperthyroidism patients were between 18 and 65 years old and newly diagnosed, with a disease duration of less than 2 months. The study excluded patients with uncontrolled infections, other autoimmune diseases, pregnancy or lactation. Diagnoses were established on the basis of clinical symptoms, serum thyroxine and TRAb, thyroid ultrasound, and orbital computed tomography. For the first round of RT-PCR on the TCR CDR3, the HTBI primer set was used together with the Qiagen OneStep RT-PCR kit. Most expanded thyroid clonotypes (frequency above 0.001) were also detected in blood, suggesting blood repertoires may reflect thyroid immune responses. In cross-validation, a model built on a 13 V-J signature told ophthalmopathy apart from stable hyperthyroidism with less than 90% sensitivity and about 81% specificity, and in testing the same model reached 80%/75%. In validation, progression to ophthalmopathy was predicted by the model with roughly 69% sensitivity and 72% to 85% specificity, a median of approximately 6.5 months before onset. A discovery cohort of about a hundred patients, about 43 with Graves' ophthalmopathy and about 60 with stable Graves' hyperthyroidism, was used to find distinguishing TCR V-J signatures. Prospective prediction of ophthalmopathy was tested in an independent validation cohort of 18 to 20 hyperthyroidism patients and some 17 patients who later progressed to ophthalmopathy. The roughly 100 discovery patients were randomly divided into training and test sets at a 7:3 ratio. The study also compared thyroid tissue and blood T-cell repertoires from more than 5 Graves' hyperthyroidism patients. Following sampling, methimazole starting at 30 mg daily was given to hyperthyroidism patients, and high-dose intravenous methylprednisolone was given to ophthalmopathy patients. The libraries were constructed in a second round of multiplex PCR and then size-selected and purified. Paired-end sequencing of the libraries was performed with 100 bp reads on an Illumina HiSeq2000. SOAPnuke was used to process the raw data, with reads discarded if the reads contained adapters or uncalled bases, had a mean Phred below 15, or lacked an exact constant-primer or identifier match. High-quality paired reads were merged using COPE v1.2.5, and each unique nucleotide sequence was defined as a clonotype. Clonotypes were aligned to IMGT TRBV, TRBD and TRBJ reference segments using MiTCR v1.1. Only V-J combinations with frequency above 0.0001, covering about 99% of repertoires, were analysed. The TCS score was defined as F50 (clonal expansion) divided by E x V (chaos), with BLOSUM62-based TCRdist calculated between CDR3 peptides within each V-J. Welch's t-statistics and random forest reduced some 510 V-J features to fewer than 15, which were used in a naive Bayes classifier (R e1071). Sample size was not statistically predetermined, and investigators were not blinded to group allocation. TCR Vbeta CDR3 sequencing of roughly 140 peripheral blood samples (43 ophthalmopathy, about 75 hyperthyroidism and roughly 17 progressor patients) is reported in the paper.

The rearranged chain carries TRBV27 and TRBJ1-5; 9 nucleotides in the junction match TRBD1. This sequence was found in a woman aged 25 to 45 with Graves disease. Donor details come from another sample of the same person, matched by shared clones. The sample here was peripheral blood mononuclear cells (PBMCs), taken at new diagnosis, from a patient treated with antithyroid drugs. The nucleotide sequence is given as TGTGCCAGCAGTCCGCTATCGGGACAGGGAGGAAGTTCTCCCTTGCCCCAGCATTTT. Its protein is CASSPLSGQGGSSPLPQHF.